These T cell receptor beta chains were read from a single sample in a study of STAT5B mutations in CD4+ large granular lymphocyte leukemia. Using immunoSEQ multiplex PCR, the repertoire was profiled, and TCRdb retains in-frame clones only, with some absent. The sample has 20,000 to 25,000 clones; 82% are singletons. Sequencing was performed on CD4+ T cells from blood buffy coats. The receptor source for this set is a human donor in good health. CDR3s include the opening cysteine and the closing phenylalanine or tryptophan. The order of the fields is V gene, D gene, clone size, J gene, CDR3 DNA, CDR3 protein. The D gene is left open where the match is weak. Some rows have no size entry. The others give once, few or many, or a class for an expanded clone.

v_call: TRBV7-3
d_call: NA
clone_size: NA
j_call: TRBJ1-3
cdr3_nt: TGTGCCAGCAGCTTACAGGGGACTGGCGGAAACACCATATATTTT
cdr3_aa: CASSLQGTGGNTIYF

v_call: TRBV7-2
d_call: NA
clone_size: few
j_call: TRBJ1-1
cdr3_nt: TGTGCCAGCAGCTTTATGGGAGAGAACACTGAAGCTTTCTTT
cdr3_aa: CASSFMGENTEAFF

v_call: TRBV2
d_call: NA
clone_size: NA
j_call: TRBJ2-6
cdr3_nt: TGTGCCAGCAGTAGTGGGGCCAACGTCCTGACTTTC
cdr3_aa: CASSSGANVLTF

v_call: TRBV7-2
d_call: NA
clone_size: NA
j_call: TRBJ1-2
cdr3_nt: TGTGCCAGCAGCTCCTACTACTCATTACCCTTTAACTATGGCTACACCTTC
cdr3_aa: CASSSYYSLPFNYGYTF

v_call: TRBV7-2
d_call: NA
clone_size: NA
j_call: TRBJ1-2
cdr3_nt: TGTGCCAGCAGACTTACACCCGGCCCCGATGGCTACACCTTC
cdr3_aa: CASRLTPGPDGYTF

v_call: TRBV18
d_call: TRBD1
clone_size: NA
j_call: TRBJ2-5
cdr3_nt: TGTGCCAGCTCACCCGGGACAGGGAAAGAGACCCAGTACTTC
cdr3_aa: CASSPGTGKETQYF

v_call: TRBV7-2
d_call: TRBD2
clone_size: NA
j_call: TRBJ2-3
cdr3_nt: TGTGCCAGCAGCCCGAGCGGGAGTGTTGCAGATACGCAGTATTTT
cdr3_aa: CASSPSGSVADTQYF

v_call: TRBV9
d_call: NA
clone_size: NA
j_call: TRBJ2-7
cdr3_nt: TGTGCCAGCAGCGCACTCGCGTCGAGCGAGCAGTACTTC
cdr3_aa: CASSALASSEQYF

v_call: TRBV5-1
d_call: TRBD1
clone_size: NA
j_call: TRBJ2-7
cdr3_nt: TGCGCCAGCAGCTTGGTTAGGGGGCTCCCCTACGAGCAGTACTTC
cdr3_aa: CASSLVRGLPYEQYF

v_call: TRBV15
d_call: TRBD2
clone_size: NA
j_call: TRBJ2-7
cdr3_nt: TGTGCCACCAGCAGAGCTCGTGGGACTAGCGATCCCAACGAGCAGTACTTC
cdr3_aa: CATSRARGTSDPNEQYF

v_call: TRBV10-3
d_call: NA
clone_size: once
j_call: TRBJ2-2
cdr3_nt: TGTGCCATCAGTGATGCTGCCAAGGCCTCCGGGGAGCTGTTTTTT
cdr3_aa: CAISDAAKASGELFF